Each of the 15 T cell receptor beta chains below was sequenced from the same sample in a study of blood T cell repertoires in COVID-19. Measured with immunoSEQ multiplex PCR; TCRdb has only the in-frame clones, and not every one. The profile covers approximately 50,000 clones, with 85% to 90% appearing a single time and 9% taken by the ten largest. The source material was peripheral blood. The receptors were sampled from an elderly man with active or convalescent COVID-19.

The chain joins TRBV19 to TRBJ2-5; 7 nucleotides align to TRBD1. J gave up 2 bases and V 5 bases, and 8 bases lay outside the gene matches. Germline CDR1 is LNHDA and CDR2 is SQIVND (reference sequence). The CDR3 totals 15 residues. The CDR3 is CASSPTGIGQETQYF. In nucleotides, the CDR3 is TGTGCCAGTAGTCCGACAGGGATCGGGCAAGAGACCCAGTACTTC.

The DNA of the CDR3 is TGTGCCAGCAGCTTAGACCAGGGTGGTAATTCACCCCTCCACTTT. Translation gives CASSLDQGGNSPLHF. This chain connects TRBV7-2 to TRBJ1-6; perhaps TRBD1 as D (5 bases). The CDR3 spans 15 residues. V was pared by 1 base and J by 6 bases, with 10 bases between. Per germline, CDR1 SGHTA and CDR2 FQGNSA.

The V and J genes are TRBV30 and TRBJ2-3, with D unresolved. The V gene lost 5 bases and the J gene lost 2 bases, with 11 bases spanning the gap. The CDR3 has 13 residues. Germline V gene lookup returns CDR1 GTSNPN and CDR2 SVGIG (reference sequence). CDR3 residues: CAWYVRNTDTQYF. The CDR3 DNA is TGTGCCTGGTACGTGCGGAACACAGATACGCAGTATTTT.

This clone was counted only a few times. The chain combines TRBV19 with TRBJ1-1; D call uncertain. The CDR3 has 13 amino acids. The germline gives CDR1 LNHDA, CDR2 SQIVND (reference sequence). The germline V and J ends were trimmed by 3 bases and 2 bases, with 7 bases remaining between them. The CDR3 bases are TGTGCCAGTAGTATGACACCCAACACTGAAGCTTTCTTT. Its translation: CASSMTPNTEAFF.

CDR3 bases: TGTGCCAGCAGTCGAATAGCGGAGACCCAGTACTTC. This translates into CASSRIAETQYF. The J gene is TRBJ2-5, the V gene TRBV6-5, with D possibly being TRBD2 (5 bases). V was clipped by 5 bases and J by 5 bases, with 9 bases between them. This CDR3 region has 12 residues. Germline V gives CDR1 MNHEY, CDR2 SVGAGI.

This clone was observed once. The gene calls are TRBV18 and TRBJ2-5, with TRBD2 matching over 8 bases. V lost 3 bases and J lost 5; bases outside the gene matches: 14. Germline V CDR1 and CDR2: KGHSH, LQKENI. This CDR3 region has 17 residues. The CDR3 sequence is CASSPRAGGGLAETQYF. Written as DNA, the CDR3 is TGTGCCAGCTCACCCCGCGCCGGGGGGGGGCTCGCTGAGACCCAGTACTTC. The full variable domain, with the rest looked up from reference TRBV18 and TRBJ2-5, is NAGVMQNPRHLVRRRGQEARLRCSPMKGHSHVYWYRQLPEEGLKFMVYLQKENIIDESGMPKERFSAEFPKEGPSILRIQQVVRGDSAAYFCASSPRAGGGLAETQYFGPGTRLLVL.

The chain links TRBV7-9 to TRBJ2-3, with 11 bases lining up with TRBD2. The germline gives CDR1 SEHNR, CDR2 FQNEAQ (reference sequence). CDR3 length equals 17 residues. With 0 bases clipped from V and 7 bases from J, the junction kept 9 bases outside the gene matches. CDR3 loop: CASSLASSGRMKNTQYF. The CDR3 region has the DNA TGTGCCAGCAGCTTAGCGTCTAGCGGGAGGATGAAGAATACGCAGTATTTT.

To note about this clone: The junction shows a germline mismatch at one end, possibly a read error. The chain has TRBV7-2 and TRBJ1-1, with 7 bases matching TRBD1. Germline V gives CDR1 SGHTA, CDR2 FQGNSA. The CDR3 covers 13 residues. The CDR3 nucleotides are TGTGCCAGCAGCGTTCAACAGGGGACTGGAGCTTTCTTT. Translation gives CASSVQQGTGAFF.

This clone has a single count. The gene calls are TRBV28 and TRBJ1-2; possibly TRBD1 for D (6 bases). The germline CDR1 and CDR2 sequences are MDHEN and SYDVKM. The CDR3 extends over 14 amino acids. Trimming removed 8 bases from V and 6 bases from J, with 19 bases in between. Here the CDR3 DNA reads TGTGCCAGCCATACCCAGGGGCGAATAGATGGCTACACCTTC. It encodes CASHTQGRIDGYTF.

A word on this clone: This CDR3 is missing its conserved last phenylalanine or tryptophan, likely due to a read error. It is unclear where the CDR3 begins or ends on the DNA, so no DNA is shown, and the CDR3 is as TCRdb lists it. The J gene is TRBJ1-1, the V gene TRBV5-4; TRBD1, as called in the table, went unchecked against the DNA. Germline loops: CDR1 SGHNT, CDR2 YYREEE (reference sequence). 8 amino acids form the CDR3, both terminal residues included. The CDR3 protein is CASSRRTL.

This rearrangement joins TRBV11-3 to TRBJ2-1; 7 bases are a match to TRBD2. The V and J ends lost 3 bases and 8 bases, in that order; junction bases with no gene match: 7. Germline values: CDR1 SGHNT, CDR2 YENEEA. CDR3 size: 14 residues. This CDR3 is CASSLTSSNYEQFF. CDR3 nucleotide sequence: TGTGCCAGCAGCTTGACTAGCTCGAACTATGAGCAGTTCTTC. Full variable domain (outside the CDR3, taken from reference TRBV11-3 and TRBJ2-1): EAGVVQSPRYKIIEKKQPVAFWCNPISGHNTLYWYLQNLGQGPELLIRYENEEAVDDSQLPKDRFSAERLKGVDSTLKIQPAELGDSAVYLCASSLTSSNYEQFFGPGTRLTVL.

The CDR3 nucleotides read TGTGCCAGCAGTTACATCTTCAGGGAGGTAGGGAACACTGAAGCTTTCTTT. Encoded protein: CASSYIFREVGNTEAFF. This sequence joins TRBV6-2 or TRBV6-3 and TRBJ1-1, with a possible D match to TRBD1 (5 bases). The V end was cut by 2 bases, the J end by 1 base, with 17 bases between. The germline V gene has CDR1 MNHEY and CDR2 SVGEGT. The CDR3 is 17 residues long.

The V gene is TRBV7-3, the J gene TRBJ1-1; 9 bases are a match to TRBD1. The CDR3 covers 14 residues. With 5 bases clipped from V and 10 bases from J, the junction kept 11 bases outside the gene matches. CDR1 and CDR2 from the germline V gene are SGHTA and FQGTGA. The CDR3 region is CASSAGTGTIGAFF. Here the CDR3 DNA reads TGTGCCAGCAGCGCTGGGACAGGGACGATAGGAGCTTTCTTT.

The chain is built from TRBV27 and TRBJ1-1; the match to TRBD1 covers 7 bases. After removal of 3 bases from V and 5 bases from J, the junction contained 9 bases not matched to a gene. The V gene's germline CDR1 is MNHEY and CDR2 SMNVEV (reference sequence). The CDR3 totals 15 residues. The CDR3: CASSFRGRRYTEAFF. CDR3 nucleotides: TGTGCCAGCAGTTTTAGGGGGCGCAGGTATACTGAAGCTTTCTTT.

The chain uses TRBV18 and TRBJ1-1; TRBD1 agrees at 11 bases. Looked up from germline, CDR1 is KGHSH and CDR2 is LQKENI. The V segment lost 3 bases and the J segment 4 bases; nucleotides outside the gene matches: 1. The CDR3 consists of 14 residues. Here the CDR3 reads CASSPDRGPTEAFF. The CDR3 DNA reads TGTGCCAGCTCACCGGACAGGGGGCCCACTGAAGCTTTCTTT.